This T cell receptor (beta chain) is from a study of beta chain features in type 1 diabetes. This clone was counted only a few times. Its antigen is unidentified. Cell sorting via CD45RO/CCR7/CD25/CD127/CD95/CD27 was performed to obtain CD4+ naive, central memory, regulatory and stem cell-like memory cells. In all sorted populations, purity surpassed 95%. The CDR3 spans 12 residues. The ends were cut back, 7 bases at V and 4 bases at J, with 12 bases in the middle. Germline CDR1 reads SQVTM; CDR2 reads ANQGSEA. As every portion of the isolated RNA was reverse transcribed, the sequencing read expressed TCRB transcripts. This table comes from immunoSEQ multiplex PCR, and its TCRdb copy is limited to in-frame clones, with some not included. Seen here are under 450,000 clones, less than 15% observed once, and the top ten hold approximately 0.019%. Whole-study findings and limits: Patients showed naive, central memory and Treg TCRB repertoires that appeared more similar than those of healthy donors.

This TCR was sampled from a woman aged 18-29 years in good health. The V and J genes are TRBV29-1 and TRBJ2-3, with a tentative D call TRBD1 (6 bases). The sample consisted of naive CD4+ T cells from blood. The CDR3: CSAVGGADTQYF. CDR3 nucleotide sequence: TGCAGCGCCGTAGGGGGAGCAGATACGCAGTATTTT.